Following are 31 T cell receptor beta chains from one sample sequenced in a study of blood T cell repertoires in COVID-19. Sequenced by immunoSEQ multiplex PCR; TCRdb stores in-frame clones only, minus some. The sample lists about 180,000 clones, about 90% occurring once. Sequences were obtained from peripheral blood. Receptor source: a man aged 40-50 years with active or convalescent COVID-19.

The chain joins TRBV29-1 to TRBJ1-2; 8 bases fit TRBD1. The CDR3 length is 14 residues. Germline V gene sequence: CDR1 SQVTM, CDR2 ANQGSEA. The V and J ends lost 2 bases and 6 bases, in that order; junction bases with no gene match: 8. This CDR3 is CSVESSDRADGYTF. CDR3 coding DNA: TGCAGCGTTGAATCTTCGGACAGGGCCGATGGCTACACCTTC.

V gene TRBV11-3 combines with J gene TRBJ2-3, with D hard to call. The CDR3 contains 14 residues. The V and J ends lost 8 bases and 0 bases respectively, with 12 bases between them. Germline values: CDR1 SGHNT, CDR2 YENEEA. The CDR3 nucleotides are TGTGCCAGCCCTAGATTAACTAGCACAGATACGCAGTATTTT. Protein: CASPRLTSTDTQYF.

CDR3 nucleotide sequence: TGCGCCAGCAGCGTGGGGACACAGGGTACTGAAGCTTTCTTT. Encoded protein: CASSVGTQGTEAFF. The chain joins TRBV5-1 to TRBJ1-1, with a tentative D call TRBD1 (6 bases). Germline CDR1 SGHRS, CDR2 YFSETQ. The CDR3 extends over 14 amino acids. Between the trimmed V and J ends, which lost 4 bases and 5 bases, there was a span of 15 bases.

This clone has a handful of counts. The chain recombines TRBV2 with TRBJ1-1, with 11 positions matching TRBD1. CDR3 size: 16 residues. Germline assignment: CDR1 SNHLY and CDR2 FYNNEI. Losses at the gene ends were 10 bases for V and 1 base for J; bases not matched to a gene: 11. The CDR3 here is CATARTGGVSNTEAFF. CDR3 DNA: TGTGCCACCGCCAGGACAGGGGGCGTCTCGAACACTGAAGCTTTCTTT.

This chain uses TRBV10-3 with TRBJ1-1, with D possibly being TRBD1 (6 bases). This CDR3 has 13 amino acids. Trimming stripped 4 bases from V and 5 bases from J, with 11 bases between. CDR1 is ENHRY and CDR2 is SYGVKD in the germline V gene. CDR3: CAISATGETEAFF. DNA of the CDR3: TGTGCCATCAGTGCGACAGGTGAGACTGAAGCTTTCTTT.

The chain combines TRBV7-9 with TRBJ2-7, with 7 bases matching TRBD2. The ends lost 2 bases at V and 3 bases at J; junction bases unmatched: 13. The V gene's germline CDR1 is SEHNR and CDR2 FQNEAQ (reference sequence). CDR3 length: 17 residues. In DNA form, the CDR3 reads TGTGCCAGCAGCTTACCCTCCCCAGCGGGGCCAGGCTACGAGCAGTACTTC. Protein: CASSLPSPAGPGYEQYF.

The chain joins TRBV9 to TRBJ2-7; 7 bases match TRBD1. Germline CDR1 SGDLS, CDR2 YYNGEE. Unmatched junction bases numbered 18, after V lost 2 bases and J lost 1 base. The CDR3 is made up of 19 amino acids. The CDR3 sequence is CASSVCSNTRQGVSYEQYF. CDR3 nucleotide sequence: TGTGCCAGCAGCGTTTGTTCCAACACGCGACAGGGAGTTTCCTACGAGCAGTACTTC.

The chain is built from TRBV2 and TRBJ1-1; D is undetermined. CDR1 and CDR2 from the germline V gene are SNHLY and FYNNEI. Trimming shortened V by 7 bases and J by 0 bases, and 9 bases separated the two germline ends. CDR3 length: 13 residues. In nucleotides, the CDR3 is TGTGCCAGCATTAGGACTATGAACACTGAAGCTTTCTTT. Its translation: CASIRTMNTEAFF.

The V and J genes are TRBV27 and TRBJ1-1, with D possibly being TRBD1 (6 bases). The germline V gene has CDR1 MNHEY and CDR2 SMNVEV (reference sequence). This CDR3 has 14 amino acids. Trimming shortened V by 7 bases and J by 1 base, and 13 bases separated the two germline ends. CDR3 in amino acids: CASTPDRTNTEAFF. The CDR3 bases are TGTGCCAGCACCCCCGACAGGACGAACACTGAAGCTTTCTTT.

J is TRBJ1-1 and V is TRBV27, with TRBD1 matching 8 bases. Germline assignment: CDR1 MNHEY and CDR2 SMNVEV (reference sequence). V lost 5 bases to trimming and J lost 5 bases; unmatched junction nucleotides: 7. The CDR3 has 14 amino acids. CDR3 loop: CASSRRDRGTEAFF. The DNA for the CDR3 is TGTGCCAGCAGTCGAAGAGACAGGGGAACTGAAGCTTTCTTT.

The chain couples TRBV7-2 to TRBJ2-7, with 9 positions matching TRBD1. Germline V gene sequence: CDR1 SGHTA, CDR2 FQGNSA. The V segment lost 5 bases and the J segment 5 bases; nucleotides outside the gene matches: 10. The CDR3 runs to 15 residues. The CDR3 DNA is TGTGCCAGCAGCCATAGGGACAGGGAGATAGACGAGCAGTACTTC. This encodes CASSHRDREIDEQYF.

V is TRBV5-1 and J is TRBJ1-4, with a weak D call TRBD1 (6 bases). This CDR3 has 15 residues. CDR1 and CDR2 from the germline V gene are SGHRS and YFSETQ. V gave up 3 bases and J gave up 12 bases, with 21 bases separating them. CDR3 loop: CASSSDSQLMKELFF. The CDR3 region has the DNA TGCGCCAGCAGCTCGGACAGCCAACTAATGAAGGAACTGTTTTTT.

V is TRBV3-1 (or the pseudogene TRBV3-2) and J is TRBJ2-3; 7 positions agree with TRBD2. This CDR3 has 15 amino acids. V dropped 4 bases and J dropped 5; count of bases not matched to a gene: 9. CDR1 and CDR2 (germline): LGHDT, YNNKEL (reference sequence). CDR3 protein: CASSLRTSIGDTQYF. The CDR3 coding sequence is TGTGCCAGCAGCCTCCGGACTAGTATTGGAGATACGCAGTATTTT.

J is TRBJ1-2 and V is TRBV29-1, with D unresolved. Germline V gene lookup returns CDR1 SQVTM and CDR2 ANQGSEA. CDR3 length equals 13 residues. The V end was cut by 1 base, the J end by 6 bases, with 12 bases between. CDR3 in DNA: TGCAGCGTTGAAGGGGGAGTAACCGATGGCTACACCTTC. Amino acids: CSVEGGVTDGYTF. The variable domain in full, completed from reference TRBV29-1 and TRBJ1-2, reads SAVISQKPSRDICQRGTSLTIQCQVDSQVTMMFWYRQQPGQSLTLIATANQGSEATYESGFVIDKFPISRPNLTFSTLTVSNMSPEDSSIYLCSVEGGVTDGYTFGSGTRLTVV.

This chain uses TRBV5-4 with TRBJ2-7; D unclear. Per germline, CDR1 SGHNT and CDR2 YYREEE (reference sequence). Trimming cost V 2 bases and J 5 bases, with 8 bases left between them. The CDR3 is made up of 12 amino acids. CDR3 DNA sequence: TGTGCCAGCAGCTTCTACAGTGACGAGCAGTACTTC. This translates into CASSFYSDEQYF.

V usage is TRBV30 and J usage is TRBJ1-2; 7 bases fit TRBD1. This CDR3 contains 14 residues. Germline loops: CDR1 GTSNPN, CDR2 SVGIG (reference sequence). V lost 4 bases to trimming and J lost 5 bases; unmatched junction nucleotides: 10. The CDR3 is CAWTRDSRYYGYTF. CDR3 nucleotide sequence: TGTGCCTGGACCCGGGACAGCAGATATTATGGCTACACCTTC.

This chain links TRBV5-1 with TRBJ2-1, with 7 bases identical to TRBD2. The length of the CDR3 is 14 residues. Trimming removed 4 bases from V and 11 bases from J; junction bases left unmatched: 12. In germline, CDR1 is SGHRS, CDR2 YFSETQ. DNA for the CDR3: TGCGCCAGCAGCGCCTTATCCCGGGGGGACCAGCAGTTCTTC. It is translated as CASSALSRGDQQFF.

V and J are TRBV11-2 and TRBJ1-1; D unclear. The CDR3 covers 14 residues. V gave up 1 base and J gave up 5 bases, with 11 bases separating them. Germline lookup yields CDR1 SGHAT and CDR2 FQNNGV. DNA of the CDR3: TGTGCCAGCAGCTTAGCAACGGGGAGGACTGAAGCTTTCTTT. It specifies CASSLATGRTEAFF.

The chain carries TRBV6-5 and TRBJ1-5, with 7 bases matching TRBD1. Germline values: CDR1 MNHEY, CDR2 SVGAGI. Trimming cost V 4 bases and J 4 bases; bases outside gene matches: 4. The CDR3 is made up of 14 amino acids. CDR3 sequence reads: CASSSDRRNQPQHF. The CDR3 DNA reads as TGTGCCAGCAGTTCGGACAGGAGGAATCAGCCCCAGCATTTT.

The genes are TRBV11-2 and TRBJ2-1; tentatively, D is TRBD2 (7 bases). This CDR3 is 15 amino acids long. Trimming pared 5 bases from V and 4 bases from J, leaving 15 bases between. Germline lookup yields CDR1 SGHAT and CDR2 FQNNGV. In DNA form, the CDR3 reads TGTGCCAGCAGCCCCTCCGGGGGGCGTTACAATGAGCAGTTCTTC. Translated, it gives CASSPSGGRYNEQFF.

This clone was seen just once. This chain joins TRBV5-1 and TRBJ2-5, with 8 bases that match TRBD2. V gave up 4 bases and J gave up 1 base; unmatched junction bases: 6. The CDR3 loop spans 15 amino acids. Germline-derived CDR1 and CDR2 are SGHRS and YFSETQ. This CDR3 is CASSVAGGVQETQYF. DNA of the CDR3: TGCGCCAGCAGCGTGGCCGGGGGGGTCCAAGAGACCCAGTACTTC.

V gene TRBV4-2 combines with J gene TRBJ1-5; 7 nucleotides line up with TRBD1. V was pared by 4 bases and J by 7 bases, with 10 bases of the junction left unmatched. This CDR3 contains 15 residues. Germline CDR1 reads LGHNA; CDR2 reads YNFKEQ. The CDR3 coding sequence is TGTGCCAGCAGCCCTGAATCAGGGGGTTCGCAGCCCCAGCATTTT. It specifies CASSPESGGSQPQHF.

The chain joins TRBV6-2 or TRBV6-3 to TRBJ2-2; 14 bases are a match to TRBD2. Germline lookup yields CDR1 MNHEY and CDR2 SVGEGT. CDR3 length: 16 residues. Trimming removed 2 bases from V and 4 bases from J; junction bases left unmatched: 0. The CDR3 sequence is CASSYGTSGGTGELFF. CDR3 DNA: TGTGCCAGCAGTTACGGGACTAGCGGGGGCACCGGGGAGCTGTTTTTT.

The chain carries TRBV19 and TRBJ2-6; TRBD1 aligns across 8 bases. After removal of 5 bases from V and 4 bases from J, the junction contained 10 bases not matched to a gene. The CDR3 is made up of 17 amino acids. Germline V lookup: CDR1 LNHDA, CDR2 SQIVND (reference sequence). CDR3 sequence (DNA): TGTGCCAGTAGTGCGACAGGGGTAGAGGTGGGGGCCAACGTCCTGACTTTC. It translates to CASSATGVEVGANVLTF.

The chain couples TRBV30 to TRBJ2-5; possible D gene TRBD2, 5 bases. The length of the CDR3 is 13 residues. Germline V gives CDR1 GTSNPN, CDR2 SVGIG (reference sequence). V was trimmed by 1 base and J by 1 base, leaving 7 bases between them. CDR3 sequence (DNA): TGTGCCTGGAGTGGAGGGTCCCAAGAGACCCAGTACTTC. It encodes CAWSGGSQETQYF.

J is TRBJ2-7 and V is TRBV23-1, with 7 positions matching TRBD1. TRBV23-1 is placed among ORFs of uncertain function. The V and J ends lost 7 bases and 2 bases, in that order; junction bases with no gene match: 5. The CDR3 sequence is 13 residues long. CDR3 amino acids: CASIDGTAYEQYF. The CDR3 DNA sequence: TGCGCCAGCATTGACGGGACAGCCTACGAGCAGTACTTC.

The chain employs TRBV2 and TRBJ2-5; a possible D gene is TRBD2 (5 bases). The CDR3 totals 13 residues. Per germline, CDR1 SNHLY and CDR2 FYNNEI. V was clipped by 1 base and J by 2 bases, with 5 bases between them. CDR3: CASSEGGQETQYF. The CDR3 DNA is TGTGCCAGCAGTGAAGGAGGGCAAGAGACCCAGTACTTC.

The chain combines TRBV6-5 with TRBJ1-1; D is undetermined. Germline V gene lookup returns CDR1 MNHEY and CDR2 SVGAGI. The V end lost 6 bases, the J end lost 1 base, and 9 bases lay between the germline ends. The CDR3 loop spans 13 amino acids. The CDR3 reads CASSLGKNTEAFF. The CDR3 nucleotides are TGTGCCAGCAGCCTTGGCAAGAACACTGAAGCTTTCTTT.

The chain links TRBV7-9 to TRBJ2-5, with D possibly TRBD2 on 6 matching bases. The CDR3 consists of 14 residues. Trimming pared 1 base from V and 5 bases from J, leaving 11 bases between. Germline CDR1 is SEHNR and CDR2 is FQNEAQ (reference sequence). The CDR3 DNA sequence: TGTGCCAGCAGCTTAGTTGGGGGGTGGGAGACCCAGTACTTC. Its protein product is CASSLVGGWETQYF.

This chain connects TRBV7-8 to TRBJ1-2, with D maybe TRBD1 (5 bases). This CDR3 has 14 residues. The V and J ends lost 2 bases and 3 bases respectively, with 10 bases between them. Germline V gene sequence: CDR1 SGHVS, CDR2 FQNEAQ. The CDR3 DNA follows: TGTGCCAGCAGCTTATGGGGGGGAGACTATGGCTACACCTTC. It is translated as CASSLWGGDYGYTF.

This chain uses TRBV4-2 with TRBJ2-1, with a weak D call TRBD1 (5 bases). V was shortened by 0 bases and J by 7 bases, with 16 bases between the two germline ends. The CDR3 is 16 amino acids. Germline CDR1 and CDR2: LGHNA and YNFKEQ. The CDR3: CASSQDIKQVLNEQFF. CDR3 nucleotide sequence: TGTGCCAGCAGCCAAGATATTAAACAGGTTTTGAATGAGCAGTTCTTC.